This T cell receptor (beta chain) came from a study of blood T cells in healthy people across ages. Study results and caveats: It was held that the diversity estimates obtained from one million T cells were underestimates. It was not known whether donors were CMV positive (a possible confounder of expanded clonotype changes).

Germline V gene sequence: CDR1 SNHLY, CDR2 FYNNEI. The CDR3 totals 13 residues. V lost 3 bases and J lost 7, with 10 bases in between. Using a J-beta primer mix together with a sample-barcoded 5' primer, a second PCR was run for about 6 to 12 cycles. A 12-random-nucleotide template-switch adaptor tagged each cDNA molecule. TCRdb called the 5' RACE reads again in MiXCR, with one record for every CDR3 protein. The sample yields over a million distinct CDR3 sequences, under 55% seen once. This clonotype was observed at least ten times. Antigen specificity is unknown. Sequencing used blood. The TCR sequence derives from a woman younger than 35 in good health. This chain connects TRBV2 to TRBJ2-4; D is unclear. The CDR3 is CASSEGILNIQYF. The CDR3 nucleotides read TGTGCCAGCAGTGAGGGGATTCTGAACATTCAGTACTTC. Combining the CDR3 with reference TRBV2 and TRBJ2-4 gives the whole variable domain EPEVTQTPSHQVTQMGQEVILRCVPISNHLYFYWYRQILGQKVEFLVSFYNNEISEKSEIFDDQFSVERPDGSNFTLKIRSTKLEDSAMYFCASSEGILNIQYFGAGTRLSVL.